The 24 T cell receptor beta chains below were found in one sample sequenced in a study of shared clonotypes between healthy human individuals. Only in-frame clones appear in the TCRdb table, and some are missing; sequencing was by immunoSEQ multiplex PCR. The table has 450,000 or so clones, 70% to 80% seen once; the top ten hold 9.5% to 15%. Sequencing was performed on PBMCs. These receptors all stem from a woman between 40 and 50 years old in good health. Some clones in this sample may be carry-over from other donors' samples.

The CDR3 DNA reads TGTGCCAGCAGCTCCAGCCAGGGGTCGAGGGAGCAGTACTTC. It translates to CASSSSQGSREQYF. The J gene is TRBJ2-5, the V gene TRBV9, with D perhaps matching TRBD1 (6 bases). Germline CDR1 and CDR2: SGDLS and YYNGEE. This CDR3 comprises 14 residues. V was cut by 4 bases and J by 11 bases, with 21 bases left in between.

This sequence joins TRBV28 and TRBJ2-1; 8 bases map to TRBD1. CDR1 and CDR2 from the germline V gene are MDHEN and SYDVKM. This CDR3 region has 16 residues. Losses at the gene ends were 2 bases for V and 4 bases for J; bases not matched to a gene: 7. CDR3 nucleotides: TGTGCCAGCAGTTTACGGGGACAGGAGCTGTACAATGAGCAGTTCTTC. Translating gives CASSLRGQELYNEQFF.

This sequence joins TRBV20-1 and TRBJ1-1; D gene ambiguous. Germline loops: CDR1 DFQATT, CDR2 SNEGSKA (reference sequence). The ends were cut back, 2 bases at V and 4 bases at J, with 5 bases in the middle. The CDR3 extends over 11 amino acids. The CDR3 loop is CSARKVTEAFF. The CDR3 nucleotides are TGCAGTGCTAGAAAGGTCACTGAAGCTTTCTTT.

With regard to this clone: A read error may produce the germline difference seen at one junction end. The rearrangement uses TRBV11-2 and TRBJ2-7; 15 nucleotides align to TRBD2. From germline, CDR1 is SGHAT and CDR2 FQNNGV. The CDR3 runs to 15 residues. The CDR3 reads CASRGTSGRSPQQHF. The CDR3 DNA reads TGTGCCAGCAGAGGGACTAGCGGGAGGTCCCCTCAGCAGCACTTC.

The rearrangement joins TRBV21-1 to TRBJ2-7; TRBD2 is the table's D call and was not checked against the DNA. TRBV21-1 is a pseudogene locus. This CDR3 has 14 residues. CDR3 sequence: CASSSRDYSYEQYF. CDR3 sequence (DNA): TGTGCCAGCAGCTCCCGGGACTACTCCTACGAGCAGTACTTC.

The chain combines TRBV5-1 with TRBJ2-5; 10 bases align to TRBD1. With V trimmed by 2 bases and J by 2 bases, 9 bases remained unmatched. CDR3 size: 17 residues. The germline gives CDR1 SGHRS, CDR2 YFSETQ. CDR3 region: CASSLRRDRGRQETQYF. CDR3 in DNA: TGCGCCAGCAGCTTAAGGCGGGACAGGGGAAGGCAAGAGACCCAGTACTTC.

This clone was seen once. The CDR3: CASSRMTGGPDTQYF. In nucleotides, the CDR3 is TGTGCCAGCAGCCGTATGACAGGGGGCCCAGATACGCAGTATTTT. J is TRBJ2-3 and V is TRBV7-9, with TRBD1 matching over 10 bases. Germline V gene sequence: CDR1 SEHNR, CDR2 FQNEAQ (reference sequence). V trimming: 5 bases; J trimming: 4 bases; junction bases outside the gene matches: 6. The CDR3 contains 15 residues.

This clone was observed a handful of times. This chain uses TRBV11-2 with TRBJ2-7; D not resolved. V was cut by 3 bases and J by 0 bases, with 15 bases left in between. CDR1 is SGHAT, CDR2 FQNNGV, per germline. CDR3 length: 16 amino acids. The CDR3 coding sequence is TGTGCCAGCAGCTTCCAGACCGGCGGTAGCTCCTACGAGCAGTACTTC. Its translation is CASSFQTGGSSYEQYF. The whole variable domain, filled in from reference TRBV11-2 and TRBJ2-7, reads EAGVAQSPRYKIIEKRQSVAFWCNPISGHATLYWYQQILGQGPKLLIQFQNNGVVDDSQLPKDRFSAERLKGVDSTLKIQPAKLEDSAVYLCASSFQTGGSSYEQYFGPGTRLTVT.

The chain uses TRBV7-9 and TRBJ2-2; the D gene is possibly TRBD1 (6 bases). Looked up from germline, CDR1 is SEHNR and CDR2 is FQNEAQ (reference sequence). CDR3 length: 16 residues. V lost 5 bases, J lost 5 bases, and 18 bases lay in between. The CDR3 region is CASSTLGVQGTGELFF. The CDR3 nucleotides read TGTGCCAGCAGCACCCTCGGAGTTCAGGGGACCGGGGAGCTGTTTTTT. Full variable domain (remainder filled in from reference TRBV7-9 and TRBJ2-2): DTGVSQNPRHKITKRGQNVTFRCDPISEHNRLYWYRQTLGQGPEFLTYFQNEAQLEKSRLLSDRFSAERPKGSFSTLEIQRTEQGDSAMYLCASSTLGVQGTGELFFGEGSRLTVL.

The chain couples TRBV28 to TRBJ2-1; D is ambiguous. The CDR3 extends over 14 amino acids. V was cut by 7 bases and J by 1 base, with 11 bases left in between. Germline V gives CDR1 MDHEN, CDR2 SYDVKM. CDR3 DNA sequence: TGTGCCAGCACCCTCATTGGTTCCTACAATGAGCAGTTCTTC. The encoded protein is CASTLIGSYNEQFF.

This rearrangement joins TRBV18 to TRBJ2-1; maybe TRBD2 (5 bases). The V end was cut by 2 bases, the J end by 5 bases, with 13 bases between. The CDR3 spans 15 residues. Germline-derived CDR1 and CDR2 are KGHSH and LQKENI. In DNA form, the CDR3 reads TGTGCCAGCTCACCAGGGCTAGCAGAGAACAATGAGCAGTTCTTC. This translates into CASSPGLAENNEQFF.

The V gene is TRBV10-3, the J gene TRBJ1-1, with TRBD1 matching over 7 bases. The J segment lost 4 bases and the V segment lost 10 bases, leaving 12 bases of the junction unmatched. Germline V gene sequence: CDR1 ENHRY, CDR2 SYGVKD. CDR3 length equals 14 residues. The CDR3 nucleotides are TGTGCCACCCGACAGGGACCGAGGAGCACTGAAGCTTTCTTT. It yields the protein CATRQGPRSTEAFF.

For the CDR3, the DNA is TGTGCCAGCCGCTTGGAGGGGGCAGCCGTTGGCTACACCTTC. Amino acids: CASRLEGAAVGYTF. The chain couples TRBV6-6 to TRBJ1-2; 7 bases are a match to TRBD1. Germline V gives CDR1 MNHNY, CDR2 SVGAGI (reference sequence). V dropped 8 bases and J dropped 7; count of bases not matched to a gene: 13. CDR3 length equals 14 residues.

This sequence joins TRBV2 and TRBJ2-5; no definite D call. The J call is in doubt because the DNA end fits TRBJ2-7 better. Germline V lookup: CDR1 SNHLY, CDR2 FYNNEI. The CDR3 has 13 amino acids. The DNA of the CDR3 is TGTGCCAGCAGTGATAGGCAACCTTACGAGCAGTACTTC. This sequence encodes CASSDRQPYEQYF.

This clone showed up just once. Since a far larger clone is one base different, this is likely a read error. The rearrangement links TRBV6-4 to TRBJ2-5, with 9 bases identical to TRBD2. The germline V gene has CDR1 MRHNA and CDR2 SNTAGT. The CDR3 has 15 amino acids. Trimming cost V 7 bases and J 4 bases; bases outside gene matches: 10. The CDR3: CASNELAGEGETQYF. The CDR3 bases are TGTGCCAGCAATGAGTTAGCGGGAGAAGGAGAGACCCAGTACTTC.

The gene calls are TRBV30 and TRBJ1-1; TRBD1 matches at 8 bases. Per the germline V gene, CDR1 is GTSNPN and CDR2 is SVGIG (reference sequence). This CDR3 contains 17 residues. J lost 3 bases, V lost 0 bases, and 12 bases had no gene match. The CDR3 spells CAWSVQGRGRGDTEAFF. The CDR3 nucleotides are TGTGCCTGGAGTGTACAGGGCAGGGGGCGCGGGGACACTGAAGCTTTCTTT.

The rearrangement joins TRBV5-1 to TRBJ2-2, with TRBD2 matching over 11 bases. V shed 0 bases, J shed 2 bases, and the junction held 6 bases outside the gene matches. Per germline, CDR1 SGHRS and CDR2 YFSETQ. The CDR3 loop spans 18 amino acids. The CDR3 region has the DNA TGCGCCAGCAGCTTGGCCAAGGGGACTAGCGGTAACACCGGGGAGCTGTTTTTT. This translates into CASSLAKGTSGNTGELFF.

This chain links TRBV7-3 with TRBJ2-7; no firm D call. V was clipped by 5 bases and J by 6 bases, with 14 bases between them. Germline values: CDR1 SGHTA, CDR2 FQGTGA. This CDR3 region has 13 residues. In DNA form, the CDR3 reads TGTGCCAGCAGCGTCGACCTTCCCGGCGAGCAGTACTTC. Translating gives CASSVDLPGEQYF.

This clone was counted a few times. The chain couples TRBV7-8 to TRBJ1-5; D may be TRBD1 (6 bases). The CDR3 consists of 17 residues. V was pared by 5 bases and J by 0 bases, with 17 bases between. From germline, CDR1 is SGHVS and CDR2 FQNEAQ. CDR3 residues: CASSPLGQTYSNQPQHF. CDR3 nucleotide sequence: TGTGCCAGCAGCCCCCTTGGACAGACATATAGCAATCAGCCCCAGCATTTT.

This chain links TRBV6-1 with TRBJ1-5; no clear D. The length of the CDR3 is 14 residues. Germline lookup yields CDR1 MNHNS and CDR2 SASEGT. V shed 8 bases and J shed 2 bases, with 13 bases lying between them. Here the CDR3 reads CASAPSGGNQPQHF. Written as DNA, the CDR3 is TGTGCCAGCGCTCCCTCCGGGGGCAATCAGCCCCAGCATTTT.

This clone was seen ten or more times. The rearrangement links TRBV27 to TRBJ1-5; D perhaps matches TRBD1 (6 bases). CDR3 length equals 15 residues. Germline assignment: CDR1 MNHEY and CDR2 SMNVEV (reference sequence). Trimming cost V 4 bases and J 2 bases, with 12 bases left between them. The CDR3 loop reads CASSSGSGGNQPQHF. CDR3 sequence (DNA): TGTGCCAGCAGTTCCGGATCAGGGGGCAATCAGCCCCAGCATTTT.

This rearrangement joins TRBV30 to TRBJ2-7; a possible D gene is TRBD2 (5 bases). Germline CDR1 GTSNPN, CDR2 SVGIG (reference sequence). There are 14 residues in the CDR3. V was shortened by 7 bases and J by 3 bases, with 19 bases between the two germline ends. CDR3 in amino acids: CAFHGPGRGYEQYF. CDR3 bases: TGTGCCTTTCACGGTCCGGGGAGAGGCTACGAGCAGTACTTC. Looking up the rest from reference TRBV30 and TRBJ2-7 gives the full variable domain: SQTIHQWPATLVQPVGSPLSLECTVEGTSNPNLYWYRQAAGRGLQLLFYSVGIGQISSEVPQNLSASRPQDRQFILSSKKLLLSDSGFYLCAFHGPGRGYEQYFGPGTRLTVT.

This clone was found a few times. CDR3 sequence reads: CASSLGQGENTEAFF. CDR3 sequence (DNA): TGTGCCAGCAGTCTTGGACAGGGGGAGAACACTGAAGCTTTCTTT. This chain links TRBV27 with TRBJ1-1; 10 nucleotides line up with TRBD1. After removal of 5 bases from V and 1 base from J, the junction contained 4 bases not matched to a gene. CDR1 MNHEY and CDR2 SMNVEV come from the germline V gene (reference sequence). The CDR3 consists of 15 residues.

This rearrangement joins TRBV7-3 to TRBJ2-1, with 10 bases that match TRBD2. Germline values: CDR1 SGHTA, CDR2 FQGTGA. Losses at the gene ends were 2 bases for V and 7 bases for J; bases not matched to a gene: 5. The CDR3 runs to 15 residues. The CDR3 region has the DNA TGTGCCAGCAGCTTACTAGCGGGAGTTCGGAATGAGCAGTTCTTC. The encoded protein is CASSLLAGVRNEQFF.